This T cell receptor (beta chain) appears in the sequencing data of a study of shared clonotypes between healthy human individuals. V dropped 0 bases and J dropped 3 bases, with 10 bases sitting between them. The CDR3 has 14 amino acids. The germline CDR1 and CDR2 sequences are SGDLS and YYNGEE. Naive CD8 populations comprised CD45RO-negative cells positively selected for CCR7, excluding terminally differentiated effector memory CD45RA+ cells. Deep was the level used in running the assay. TCRdb's copy holds only in-frame clones and misses some; the assay was immunoSEQ multiplex PCR. Among roughly 2 million clones listed, about 95% were seen once.

The origin of this receptor is a man between 18 and 29 years old in good health. This rearrangement joins TRBV9 to TRBJ2-7; no clear D. The sequencing input was naive CD8+ T cells sorted from blood. The CDR3 DNA reads TGTGCCAGCAGCGTAGAAGGCAGCGTCTACGAGCAGTACTTC. Residues: CASSVEGSVYEQYF.